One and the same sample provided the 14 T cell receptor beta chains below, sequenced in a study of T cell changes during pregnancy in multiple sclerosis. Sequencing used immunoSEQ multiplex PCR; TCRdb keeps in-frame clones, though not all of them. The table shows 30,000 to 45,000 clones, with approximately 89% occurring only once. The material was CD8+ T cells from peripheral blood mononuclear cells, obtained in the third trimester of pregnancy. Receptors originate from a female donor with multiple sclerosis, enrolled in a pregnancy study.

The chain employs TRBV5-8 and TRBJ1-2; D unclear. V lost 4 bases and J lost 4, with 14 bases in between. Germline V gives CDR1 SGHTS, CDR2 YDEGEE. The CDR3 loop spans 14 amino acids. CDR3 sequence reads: CASSLVASGYGYTF. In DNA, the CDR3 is TGTGCCAGCAGCCTGGTAGCCAGTGGCTATGGCTACACCTTC.

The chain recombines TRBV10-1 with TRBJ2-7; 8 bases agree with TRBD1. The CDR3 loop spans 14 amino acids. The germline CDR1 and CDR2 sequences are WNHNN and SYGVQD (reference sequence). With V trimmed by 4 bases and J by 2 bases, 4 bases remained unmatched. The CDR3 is CASSGGQVPYEQYF. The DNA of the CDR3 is TGCGCCAGCAGTGGGGGACAGGTTCCCTACGAGCAGTACTTC.

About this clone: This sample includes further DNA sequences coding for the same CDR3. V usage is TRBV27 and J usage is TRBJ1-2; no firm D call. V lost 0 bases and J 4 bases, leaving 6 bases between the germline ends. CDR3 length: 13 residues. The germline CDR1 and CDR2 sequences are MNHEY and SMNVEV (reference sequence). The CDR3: CASSLSPVYGYTF. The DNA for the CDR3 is TGTGCCAGCAGTTTATCTCCGGTCTATGGCTACACCTTC.

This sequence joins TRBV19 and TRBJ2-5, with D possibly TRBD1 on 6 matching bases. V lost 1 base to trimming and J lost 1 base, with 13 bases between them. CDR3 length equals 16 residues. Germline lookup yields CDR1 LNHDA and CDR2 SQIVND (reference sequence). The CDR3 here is CASSIGFVGAQETQYF. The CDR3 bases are TGTGCCAGTAGTATAGGGTTCGTGGGGGCCCAAGAGACCCAGTACTTC.

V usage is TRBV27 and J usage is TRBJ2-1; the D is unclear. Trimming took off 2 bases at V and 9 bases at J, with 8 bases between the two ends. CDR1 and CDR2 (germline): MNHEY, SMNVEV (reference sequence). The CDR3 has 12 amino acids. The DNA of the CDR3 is TGTGCCAGCAGTTTAAACGCGATTGAGCAGTTCTTC. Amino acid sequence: CASSLNAIEQFF.

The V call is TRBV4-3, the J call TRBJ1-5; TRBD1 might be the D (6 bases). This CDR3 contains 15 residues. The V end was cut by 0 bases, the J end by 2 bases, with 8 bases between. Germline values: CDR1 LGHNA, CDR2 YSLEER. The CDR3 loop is CASSQDRGRNQPQHF. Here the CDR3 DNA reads TGCGCCAGCAGCCAAGACAGGGGCCGCAATCAGCCCCAGCATTTT.

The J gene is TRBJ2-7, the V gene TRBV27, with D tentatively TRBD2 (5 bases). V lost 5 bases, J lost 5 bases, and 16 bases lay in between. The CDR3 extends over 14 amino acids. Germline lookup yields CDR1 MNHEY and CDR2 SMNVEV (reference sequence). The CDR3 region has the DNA TGTGCCAGCAGTCCCTACGGCGGGTTGAACGAGCAGTACTTC. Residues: CASSPYGGLNEQYF.

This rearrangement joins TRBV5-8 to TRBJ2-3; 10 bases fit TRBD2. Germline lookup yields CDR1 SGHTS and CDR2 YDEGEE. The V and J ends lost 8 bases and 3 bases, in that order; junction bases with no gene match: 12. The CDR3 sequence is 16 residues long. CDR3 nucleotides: TGTGCCAGTCTCCCCCCGGGACTAGCGAGTACAGATACGCAGTATTTT. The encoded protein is CASLPPGLASTDTQYF.

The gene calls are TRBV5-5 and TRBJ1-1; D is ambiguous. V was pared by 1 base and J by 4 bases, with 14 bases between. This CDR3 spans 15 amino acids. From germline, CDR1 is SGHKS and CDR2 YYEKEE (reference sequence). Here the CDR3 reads CASSLSLGLATEAFF. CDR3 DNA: TGTGCCAGCAGCTTGAGTCTTGGGTTAGCCACTGAAGCTTTCTTT.

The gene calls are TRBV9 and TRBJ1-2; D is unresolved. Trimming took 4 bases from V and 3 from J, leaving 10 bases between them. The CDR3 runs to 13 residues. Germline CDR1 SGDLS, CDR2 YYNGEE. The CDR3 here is CASSLESDYGYTF. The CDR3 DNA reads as TGTGCCAGCAGCCTTGAGAGCGACTATGGCTACACCTTC.

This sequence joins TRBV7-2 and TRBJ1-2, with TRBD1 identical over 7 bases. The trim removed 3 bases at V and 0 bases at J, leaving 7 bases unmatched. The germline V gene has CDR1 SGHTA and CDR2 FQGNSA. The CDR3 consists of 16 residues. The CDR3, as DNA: TGTGCCAGCAGCTTTGAGGCAGGGGGAGCTAACTATGGCTACACCTTC. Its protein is CASSFEAGGANYGYTF.

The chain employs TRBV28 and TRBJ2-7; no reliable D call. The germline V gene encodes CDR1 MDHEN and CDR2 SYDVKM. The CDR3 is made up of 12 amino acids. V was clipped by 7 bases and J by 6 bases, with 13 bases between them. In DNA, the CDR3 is TGTGCCAGCACCCCTAGAGTGGGCGAGCAGTACTTC. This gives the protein CASTPRVGEQYF. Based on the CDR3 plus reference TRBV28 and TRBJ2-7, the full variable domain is DVKVTQSSRYLVKRTGEKVFLECVQDMDHENMFWYRQDPGLGLRLIYFSYDVKMKEKGDIPEGYSVSREKKERFSLILESASTNQTSMYLCASTPRVGEQYFGPGTRLTVT.

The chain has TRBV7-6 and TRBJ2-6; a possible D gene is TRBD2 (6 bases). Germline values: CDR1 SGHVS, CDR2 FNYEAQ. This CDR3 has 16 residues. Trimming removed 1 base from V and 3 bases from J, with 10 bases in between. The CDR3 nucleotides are TGTGCCAGCAGCTTAGGAGCGGGCTATGGGGCCAACGTCCTGACTTTC. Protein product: CASSLGAGYGANVLTF. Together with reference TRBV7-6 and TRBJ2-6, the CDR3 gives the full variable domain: GAGVSQSPRYKVTKRGQDVALRCDPISGHVSLYWYRQALGQGPEFLTYFNYEAQQDKSGLPNDRFSAERPEGSISTLTIQRTEQRDSAMYRCASSLGAGYGANVLTFGAGSRLTVL.

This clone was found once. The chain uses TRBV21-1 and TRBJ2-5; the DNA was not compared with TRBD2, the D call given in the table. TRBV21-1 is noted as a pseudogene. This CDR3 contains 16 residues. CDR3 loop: CASPKRGAVLGETQYF. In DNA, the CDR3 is TGTGCCAGCCCAAAACGGGGAGCGGTGTTGGGAGAGACCCAGTACTTC.